This T cell receptor beta chain was profiled in a study of graft-versus-host responses after intestinal transplantation. Note on this clone: Its antigen is as yet unknown.

Sequenced by immunoSEQ multiplex PCR; TCRdb stores in-frame clones only, minus some. Of tens of thousands of clones in the sample, roughly 80% were seen once. This clonotype originated in a human donor who was the organ donor for an intestinal transplant. The source was unstimulated CD4+ T cells sorted from spleen or lymph node cells, collected before transplant.

The CDR3 DNA reads TGTGCCAGCAGTTTGTCAGGGCTTAGCAATCAGCCCCAGCATTTT. The encoded protein is CASSLSGLSNQPQHF. This sequence joins TRBV6-6 and TRBJ1-5; TRBD1 might be the D (5 bases). The CDR3 covers 15 residues. The germline V and J ends were trimmed by 4 bases and 0 bases, with 10 bases remaining between them. Germline V CDR1 and CDR2: MNHNY, SVGAGI (reference sequence).